Described below is a single T cell receptor beta chain sequence and its context. CDR3 length equals 13 residues. The germline V gene has CDR1 LGHDT and CDR2 YNNKEL (reference sequence). Trimming took off 6 bases at V and 7 bases at J, with 13 bases between the two ends. This entry belongs to a study of blood T cell repertoires in COVID-19. Study background: Sources were T cells, B-cell-depleted T cells, or PBMCs; the material itself was cDNA or gDNA.

The authors' processing: Amplifying reference gene primers gave estimates of nucleated cell counts. Measured with immunoSEQ multiplex PCR; TCRdb has only the in-frame clones, and not every one. V, J and clone size are taken as reported in that table, and D and trimming were inferred from the DNA itself. The sample has approximately 210,000 clones; roughly four fifths are singletons. The receptor was isolated from a woman between 35 and 50 years old with acute or convalescent COVID-19. Source material: peripheral blood. V gene TRBV3-1 (or the pseudogene TRBV3-2) combines with J gene TRBJ1-5, with D maybe TRBD1 (5 bases). This CDR3 is CASSWGVRQPQHF. Written as DNA, the CDR3 is TGTGCCAGCAGTTGGGGGGTGAGACAGCCCCAGCATTTT.